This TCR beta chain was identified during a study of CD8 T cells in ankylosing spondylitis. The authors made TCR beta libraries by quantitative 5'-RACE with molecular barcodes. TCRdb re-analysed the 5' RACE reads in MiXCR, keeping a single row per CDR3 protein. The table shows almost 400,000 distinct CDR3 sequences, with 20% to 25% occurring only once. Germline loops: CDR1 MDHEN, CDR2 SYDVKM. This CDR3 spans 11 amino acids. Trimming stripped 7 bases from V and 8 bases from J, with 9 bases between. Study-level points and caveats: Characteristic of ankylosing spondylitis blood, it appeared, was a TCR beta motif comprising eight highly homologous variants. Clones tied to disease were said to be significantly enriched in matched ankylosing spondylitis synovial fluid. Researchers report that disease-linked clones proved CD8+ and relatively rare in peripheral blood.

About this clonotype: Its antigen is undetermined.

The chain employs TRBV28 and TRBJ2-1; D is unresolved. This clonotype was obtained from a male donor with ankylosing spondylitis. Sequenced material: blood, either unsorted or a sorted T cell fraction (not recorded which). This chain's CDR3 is CASTERDEQFF. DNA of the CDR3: TGTGCCAGCACCGAACGGGATGAGCAGTTCTTC.